This T cell receptor beta chain is drawn from a study of T-cell reconstitution after alpha-beta-depleted transplantation in children. Study-wide results and limits: Reportedly, alpha-beta T cells present about two months post-transplant originated from several hundred expanded clones of graft origin.

Germline lookup yields CDR1 MDHEN and CDR2 SYDVKM. The CDR3 extends over 13 amino acids. Of note for this clonotype: Antigen specificity is unknown.

Researchers prepared the TCRbeta library using unique molecular identifiers, the study reports. TCRdb reprocessed the PCR reads with MiXCR, giving one entry per CDR3 protein. The table shows approximately 1,000,000 distinct CDR3 sequences, with 25% to 35% occurring only once. J is TRBJ2-2 and V is TRBV28, with D perhaps given as TRBD1 or TRBD2 (6 bases each). The starting material was PBMCs, mostly from graft donor cells, obtained 360 days after TCRalphabeta/CD19-depleted stem cell transplant. This sequence was found in a boy in the first two years of life who had a stem cell transplant for SCID, so the T cells may come from the graft donor. CDR3 DNA: TGTGCTGTGGAGGGGGTTTGGACCGGGGAGCTGTTTTTT. It codes for CAVEGVWTGELFF.